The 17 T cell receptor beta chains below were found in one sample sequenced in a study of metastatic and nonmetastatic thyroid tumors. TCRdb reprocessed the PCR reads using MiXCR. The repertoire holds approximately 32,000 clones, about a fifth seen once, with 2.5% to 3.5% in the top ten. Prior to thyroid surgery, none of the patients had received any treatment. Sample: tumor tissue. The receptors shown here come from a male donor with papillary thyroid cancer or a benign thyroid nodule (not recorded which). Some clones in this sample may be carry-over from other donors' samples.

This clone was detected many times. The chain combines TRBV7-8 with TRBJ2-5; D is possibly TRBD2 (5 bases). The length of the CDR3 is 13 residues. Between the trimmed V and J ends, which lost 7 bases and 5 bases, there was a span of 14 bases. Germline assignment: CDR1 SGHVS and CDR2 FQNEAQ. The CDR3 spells CASTPGRRETQYF. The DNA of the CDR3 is TGTGCCAGCACTCCGGGTAGGAGGGAGACCCAGTACTTC.

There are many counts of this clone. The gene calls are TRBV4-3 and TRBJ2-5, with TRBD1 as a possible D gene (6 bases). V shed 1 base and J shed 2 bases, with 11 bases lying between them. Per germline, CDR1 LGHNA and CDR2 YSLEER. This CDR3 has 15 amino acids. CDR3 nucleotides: TGCGCCAGCAGCCAAGGCAGGGGAAATCAAGAGACCCAGTACTTC. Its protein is CASSQGRGNQETQYF.

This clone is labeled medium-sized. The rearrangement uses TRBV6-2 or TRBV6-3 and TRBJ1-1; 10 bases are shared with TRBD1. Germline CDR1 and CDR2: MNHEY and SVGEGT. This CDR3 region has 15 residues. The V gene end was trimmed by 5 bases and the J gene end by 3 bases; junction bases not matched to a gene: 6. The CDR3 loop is CASSIRQGADTEAFF. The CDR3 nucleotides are TGTGCCAGCAGTATCCGACAGGGGGCGGACACTGAAGCTTTCTTT.

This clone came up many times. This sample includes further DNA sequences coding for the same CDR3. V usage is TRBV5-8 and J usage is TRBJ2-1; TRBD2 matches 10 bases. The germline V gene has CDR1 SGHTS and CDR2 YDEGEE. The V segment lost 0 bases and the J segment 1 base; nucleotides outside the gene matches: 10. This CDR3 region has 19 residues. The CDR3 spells CASSLEASGRAWSYNEQFF. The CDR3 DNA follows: TGTGCCAGCAGCTTGGAAGCTAGCGGGAGAGCCTGGTCCTACAATGAGCAGTTCTTC.

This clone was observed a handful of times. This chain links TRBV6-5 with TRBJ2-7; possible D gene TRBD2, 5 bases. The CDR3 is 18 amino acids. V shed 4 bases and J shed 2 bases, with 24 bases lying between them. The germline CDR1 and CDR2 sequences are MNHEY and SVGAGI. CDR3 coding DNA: TGTGCCAGCAGTTTGCTCGTCGTCTTAGGAAGAGCGGCCTACGAGCAGTACTTC. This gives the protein CASSLLVVLGRAAYEQYF.

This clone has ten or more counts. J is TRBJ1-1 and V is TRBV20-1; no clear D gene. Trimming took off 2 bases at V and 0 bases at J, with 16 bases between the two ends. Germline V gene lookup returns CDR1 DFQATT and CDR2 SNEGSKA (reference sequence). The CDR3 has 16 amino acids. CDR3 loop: CSARTGVRTMNTEAFF. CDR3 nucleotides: TGCAGTGCTAGAACGGGTGTCAGAACCATGAACACTGAAGCTTTCTTT.

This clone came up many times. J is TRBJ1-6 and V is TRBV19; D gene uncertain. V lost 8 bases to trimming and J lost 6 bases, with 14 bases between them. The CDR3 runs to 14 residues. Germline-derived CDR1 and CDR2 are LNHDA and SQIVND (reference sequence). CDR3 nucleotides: TGTGCCAGTGGTGTGATTATCGGTAATTCACCCCTCCACTTT. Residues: CASGVIIGNSPLHF. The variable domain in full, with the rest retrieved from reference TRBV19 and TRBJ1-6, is DGGITQSPKYLFRKEGQNVTLSCEQNLNHDAMYWYRQDPGQGLRLIYYSQIVNDFQKGDIAEGYSVSREKKESFPLTVTSAQKNPTAFYLCASGVIIGNSPLHFGNGTRLTVT.

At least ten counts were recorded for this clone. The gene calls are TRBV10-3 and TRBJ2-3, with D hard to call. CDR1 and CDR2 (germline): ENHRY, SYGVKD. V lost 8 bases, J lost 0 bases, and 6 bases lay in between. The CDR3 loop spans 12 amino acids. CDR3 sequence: CAIATSTDTQYF. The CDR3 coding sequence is TGTGCCATCGCAACTAGCACAGATACGCAGTATTTT.

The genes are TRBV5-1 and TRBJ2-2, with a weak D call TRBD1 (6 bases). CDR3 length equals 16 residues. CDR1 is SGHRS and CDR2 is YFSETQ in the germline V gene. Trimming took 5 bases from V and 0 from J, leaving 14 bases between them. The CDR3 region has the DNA TGCGCCAGCAGATTGCCCGGGACACCGAACACCGGGGAGCTGTTTTTT. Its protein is CASRLPGTPNTGELFF.

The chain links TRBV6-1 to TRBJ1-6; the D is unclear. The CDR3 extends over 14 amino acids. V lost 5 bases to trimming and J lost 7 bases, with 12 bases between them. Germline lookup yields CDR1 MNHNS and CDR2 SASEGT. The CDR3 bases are TGTGCCAGCAGTACTGAGGAGAAAAATTCACCCCTCCACTTT. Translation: CASSTEEKNSPLHF.

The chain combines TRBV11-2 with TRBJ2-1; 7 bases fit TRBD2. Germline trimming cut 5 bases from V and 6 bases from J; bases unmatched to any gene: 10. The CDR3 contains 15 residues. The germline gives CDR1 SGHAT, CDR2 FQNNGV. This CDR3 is CASSPQWTSLNEQFF. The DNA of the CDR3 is TGTGCCAGCAGCCCCCAATGGACTAGTCTCAATGAGCAGTTCTTC.

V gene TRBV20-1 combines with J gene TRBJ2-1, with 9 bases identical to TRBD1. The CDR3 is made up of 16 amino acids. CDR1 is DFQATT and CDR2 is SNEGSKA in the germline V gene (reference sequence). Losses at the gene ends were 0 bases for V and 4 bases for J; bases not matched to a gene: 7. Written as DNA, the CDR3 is TGCAGTGCTAGAGATCTGGGACAGGGAGATTACAATGAGCAGTTCTTC. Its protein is CSARDLGQGDYNEQFF.

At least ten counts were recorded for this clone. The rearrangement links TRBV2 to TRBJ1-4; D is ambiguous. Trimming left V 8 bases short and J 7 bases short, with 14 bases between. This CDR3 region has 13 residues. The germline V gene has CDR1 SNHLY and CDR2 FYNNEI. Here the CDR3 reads CASSGRRLEKLFF. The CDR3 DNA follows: TGTGCCAGCTCTGGCCGGAGACTTGAAAAACTGTTTTTT.

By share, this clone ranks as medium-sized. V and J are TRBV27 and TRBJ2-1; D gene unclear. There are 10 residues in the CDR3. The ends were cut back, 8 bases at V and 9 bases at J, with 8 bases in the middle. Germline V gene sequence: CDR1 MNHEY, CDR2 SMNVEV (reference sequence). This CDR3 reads CASGPTEQFF. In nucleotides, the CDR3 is TGTGCCAGCGGACCCACTGAGCAGTTCTTC.

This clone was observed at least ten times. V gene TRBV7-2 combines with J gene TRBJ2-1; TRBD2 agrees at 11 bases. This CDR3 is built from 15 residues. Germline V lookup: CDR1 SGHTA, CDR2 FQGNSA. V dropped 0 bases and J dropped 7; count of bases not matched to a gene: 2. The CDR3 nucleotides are TGTGCCAGCAGCTTAGCGGCTAGCGGGAGGAATGAGCAGTTCTTC. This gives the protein CASSLAASGRNEQFF.

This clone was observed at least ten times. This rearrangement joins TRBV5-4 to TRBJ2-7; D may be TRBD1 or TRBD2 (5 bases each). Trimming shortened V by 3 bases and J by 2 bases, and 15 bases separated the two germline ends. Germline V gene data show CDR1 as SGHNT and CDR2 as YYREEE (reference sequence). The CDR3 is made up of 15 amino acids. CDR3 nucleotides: TGTGCCAGCAGCTCCCGTGAGGGGCTAACCTACGAGCAGTACTTC. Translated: CASSSREGLTYEQYF.

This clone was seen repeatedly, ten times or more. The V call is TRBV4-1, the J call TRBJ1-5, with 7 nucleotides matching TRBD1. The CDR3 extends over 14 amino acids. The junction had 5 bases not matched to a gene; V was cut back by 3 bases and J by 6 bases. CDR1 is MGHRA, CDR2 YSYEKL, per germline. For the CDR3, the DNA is TGCGCCAGCAGCCACCCACAGGGGAGTCAGCCCCAGCATTTT. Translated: CASSHPQGSQPQHF.